These 20 T cell receptor beta chains came from one sample sequenced in a study of cytomegalovirus exposure and HLA in healthy donors. Primers: 60 Vbeta forward and 13 Jbeta reverse. Assay: immunoSEQ multiplex PCR; the TCRdb copy retains only in-frame clones and omits some. The sample includes 130,000 or so clones, about 77% seen only once; the top ten take 1.5% to 2%. Sequenced: PBMCs. The receptor set was obtained from a female donor in good health and CMV-seronegative.

As concerns this clone: This CDR3 is also generated by other DNA sequences in the sample. The V call is TRBV27, the J call TRBJ1-5, with TRBD1 matching 7 bases. The CDR3 runs to 14 residues. Germline assignment: CDR1 MNHEY and CDR2 SMNVEV (reference sequence). V gave up 6 bases and J gave up 0 bases; unmatched junction bases: 2. The CDR3 DNA reads as TGTGCCAGCAGCTGGACAGGTAGCAATCAGCCCCAGCATTTT. Translated, it gives CASSWTGSNQPQHF.

This clone was seen more than once but under ten times. This chain joins TRBV19 and TRBJ1-5, with D hard to call. Germline CDR1 is LNHDA and CDR2 is SQIVND (reference sequence). V was cut by 3 bases and J by 7 bases, with 13 bases left in between. The CDR3 spans 14 residues. CDR3 loop: CASSIGRAKQPQHF. The DNA for the CDR3 is TGTGCCAGTAGTATCGGGAGGGCTAAACAGCCCCAGCATTTT.

In this sample, this clone turned up a few times. The rearrangement uses TRBV21-1 and TRBJ1-2; TRBD1 is taken as the D call from the table, unchecked against the DNA. TRBV21-1 is assigned pseudogene status. The CDR3 has 17 amino acids. In nucleotides, the CDR3 is TGTGCCAGCAGCAAGTCCCGGGACAGGCCAACCAACTATGGCTACACCTTC. This encodes CASSKSRDRPTNYGYTF.

Only one count was recorded for this clone. V usage is TRBV29-1 and J usage is TRBJ2-7; tentative D call: TRBD1 (5 bases). CDR3 length: 13 residues. V shed 1 base and J shed 3 bases, with 10 bases lying between them. Germline CDR1 reads SQVTM; CDR2 reads ANQGSEA. CDR3 sequence (DNA): TGCAGCGTTGAAGGTGACGACAGCTACGAGCAGTACTTC. Protein: CSVEGDDSYEQYF.

The V call is TRBV6-1, the J call TRBJ2-7, with D possibly matching TRBD1 (6 bases). CDR1 and CDR2 (germline): MNHNS, SASEGT. Trimming left V 7 bases short and J 7 bases short, with 20 bases between. This CDR3 is built from 14 residues. The CDR3 DNA reads TGTGCCAGCACTTCGCTCGGACAGTCTGGGGAGCAGTACTTC. Protein product: CASTSLGQSGEQYF.

CDR3 sequence: CAIRTGEETQYF. The CDR3 DNA reads as TGTGCCATCCGGACAGGGGAAGAGACCCAGTACTTC. This sequence joins TRBV10-3 and TRBJ2-5, with 9 nucleotides matching TRBD1. Germline values: CDR1 ENHRY, CDR2 SYGVKD. Germline trimming cut 8 bases from V and 3 bases from J; bases unmatched to any gene: 1. This CDR3 region has 12 residues.

The chain has TRBV13 and TRBJ2-7, with D hard to call. The CDR3 loop spans 14 amino acids. In germline, CDR1 is PRHDT, CDR2 FYEKMQ (reference sequence). V was clipped by 3 bases and J by 0 bases, with 9 bases between them. The CDR3 protein is CASSFPPNSYEQYF. CDR3 DNA sequence: TGTGCCAGCAGCTTCCCCCCTAACTCCTACGAGCAGTACTTC.

The J gene is TRBJ2-1, the V gene TRBV6-5, with D hard to call. This CDR3 has 13 residues. CDR1 and CDR2 (germline): MNHEY, SVGAGI. Trimming left V 7 bases short and J 9 bases short, with 16 bases between. CDR3 loop: CASIDPQTLEQFF. CDR3 nucleotides: TGTGCCAGCATCGACCCACAGACACTTGAGCAGTTCTTC.

This chain connects TRBV4-2 to TRBJ2-1, with 7 bases aligning to TRBD2. This CDR3 spans 16 amino acids. V lost 0 bases to trimming and J lost 2 bases; unmatched junction nucleotides: 4. Germline loops: CDR1 LGHNA, CDR2 YNFKEQ. The CDR3 DNA sequence: TGTGCCAGCAGCCAAGAACCTAGCGGCGCCTACAATGAGCAGTTCTTC. Protein product: CASSQEPSGAYNEQFF.

The chain uses TRBV5-7 and TRBJ2-1, with 10 nucleotides matching TRBD2. TRBV5-7 qualifies as an ORF whose function is uncertain. This CDR3 is 17 amino acids long. Losses at the gene ends were 4 bases for V and 3 bases for J; bases not matched to a gene: 10. The CDR3 loop is CASSRHSGGTFYNEQFF. The CDR3 region has the DNA TGTGCCAGCAGCCGACATAGCGGGGGGACCTTCTACAATGAGCAGTTCTTC.

This clone was seen a single time. The chain recombines TRBV4-2 with TRBJ1-2; 8 bases line up with TRBD1. Germline CDR1 reads LGHNA; CDR2 reads YNFKEQ. J was trimmed by 6 bases and V by 2 bases; bases with no gene match: 8. This CDR3 has 15 amino acids. The DNA for the CDR3 is TGTGCCAGCAGCCAACCGGACAGGGAGAACAATGGCTACACCTTC. Protein sequence: CASSQPDRENNGYTF.

CDR3 region: CASSFSGDNEQFF. The CDR3 DNA sequence: TGTGCCAGTAGTTTTAGCGGGGACAATGAGCAGTTCTTC. V is TRBV19 and J is TRBJ2-1; 8 bases are a match to TRBD2. The CDR3 loop spans 13 amino acids. The germline V gene encodes CDR1 LNHDA and CDR2 SQIVND (reference sequence). V gave up 5 bases and J gave up 5 bases; unmatched junction bases: 2. Together with reference TRBV19 and TRBJ2-1, the CDR3 gives the full variable domain: DGGITQSPKYLFRKEGQNVTLSCEQNLNHDAMYWYRQDPGQGLRLIYYSQIVNDFQKGDIAEGYSVSREKKESFPLTVTSAQKNPTAFYLCASSFSGDNEQFFGPGTRLTVL.

This clone showed up just a few times. The chain links TRBV5-8 to TRBJ1-5; D not resolved. Germline loops: CDR1 SGHTS, CDR2 YDEGEE. V lost 0 bases to trimming and J lost 7 bases, with 8 bases between them. CDR3 length equals 13 residues. This CDR3 reads CASSLGQRQPQHF. The CDR3 DNA is TGTGCCAGCAGCTTGGGCCAACGGCAGCCCCAGCATTTT.

This chain links TRBV30 with TRBJ2-1; a possible D gene is TRBD2 (6 bases). V was shortened by 4 bases and J by 3 bases, with 19 bases between the two germline ends. The CDR3 totals 16 residues. The germline V gene encodes CDR1 GTSNPN and CDR2 SVGIG (reference sequence). The CDR3 nucleotides are TGTGCCTGGATCACAATCGGGGGAACCTACTACAATGAGCAGTTCTTC. Translation: CAWITIGGTYYNEQFF.

The chain carries TRBV27 and TRBJ2-7; D might be TRBD2 (5 bases). Germline V gene sequence: CDR1 MNHEY, CDR2 SMNVEV (reference sequence). V gave up 6 bases and J gave up 0 bases, with 15 bases separating them. The CDR3 contains 15 residues. CDR3 in amino acids: CASSLERSSSYEQYF. DNA of the CDR3: TGTGCCAGCAGCCTTGAGCGGTCGAGCTCCTACGAGCAGTACTTC.

This clone was counted a single time. The genes are TRBV7-2 and TRBJ2-1; 8 bases map to TRBD2. Trimming took 3 bases from V and 4 from J; bases not matched to a gene: 5. There are 15 residues in the CDR3. Germline V gene data show CDR1 as SGHTA and CDR2 as FQGNSA. CDR3 bases: TGTGCCAGCAGCTTCACTAGCGGCCGTTACAATGAGCAGTTCTTC. Its translation is CASSFTSGRYNEQFF. The full variable domain, its missing parts supplied by reference TRBV7-2 and TRBJ2-1, is GAGVSQSPSNKVTEKGKDVELRCDPISGHTALYWYRQSLGQGLEFLIYFQGNSAPDKSGLPSDRFSAERTGGSVSTLTIQRTQQEDSAVYLCASSFTSGRYNEQFFGPGTRLTVL.

The chain joins TRBV7-8 to TRBJ1-2; 8 positions agree with TRBD1. Germline V CDR1 and CDR2: SGHVS, FQNEAQ. J gave up 7 bases and V 2 bases, and 9 bases lay outside the gene matches. The CDR3 spans 15 residues. The CDR3 loop is CASSLINRGRGGYTF. Here the CDR3 DNA reads TGTGCCAGCAGCTTAATTAACAGGGGGAGGGGTGGCTACACCTTC.

This chain links TRBV2 with TRBJ2-2, with 10 bases that match TRBD1. The CDR3 sequence is 18 residues long. V shed 6 bases and J 4 bases; nucleotides not matched to a gene: 14. Germline V gene sequence: CDR1 SNHLY, CDR2 FYNNEI. The CDR3 loop is CASSATGGWFSGTGELFF. In nucleotides, the CDR3 is TGTGCCAGCAGCGCGACAGGGGGCTGGTTTAGTGGCACCGGGGAGCTGTTTTTT.

As DNA, the CDR3 is TGTGCCATCAGCGGAACAGGGGCGAACACTGAAGCTTTCTTT. Encoded protein: CAISGTGANTEAFF. The V and J genes are TRBV10-3 and TRBJ1-1, with 7 bases aligning to TRBD1. Germline lookup yields CDR1 ENHRY and CDR2 SYGVKD. V trimming: 6 bases; J trimming: 1 base; junction bases outside the gene matches: 5. There are 14 residues in the CDR3.

The rearrangement joins TRBV19 to TRBJ2-5; tentatively, D is TRBD2 (7 bases). V lost 7 bases and J lost 5, with 17 bases in between. CDR3 length: 14 residues. The germline V gene encodes CDR1 LNHDA and CDR2 SQIVND (reference sequence). CDR3 sequence (DNA): TGTGCCAGTAACGAGGGGGGGCTGGGGGAGACCCAGTACTTC. Translating it yields CASNEGGLGETQYF.